This is a list of T cell receptor beta chains from one sample in a study of blood T cell repertoires in COVID-19. TCRdb's copy holds only in-frame clones and misses some; the assay was immunoSEQ multiplex PCR. In the table there are around 64,000 clones, 65% to 90% of which are singletons. Source material: peripheral blood. These receptor sequences come from a man aged 45-65 years with active COVID-19. Both conserved end residues are part of each CDR3. The D gene is left open where the match is weak. Clone size is stated in some rows and not others, as once, few, many or a class when expanded.

J: TRBJ1-3
size: .
V: TRBV5-1
D: .
DNA: TGCGCCAGCAGCTCGCGGGGCGTTGGGAACACCATATATTTT
CDR3: CASSSRGVGNTIYF

J: TRBJ1-6
size: .
V: TRBV18
D: TRBD1
DNA: TGTGCCAGCTCAATTCTGGCCCATGACAGGGGTAATTCACCCCTCCACTTT
CDR3: CASSILAHDRGNSPLHF

J: TRBJ1-1
size: .
V: TRBV6-2/TRBV6-3
D: .
DNA: TGTGCCAGCAGTCTTTACGGAGCTGAAGCTTTCTTT
CDR3: CASSLYGAEAFF

J: TRBJ2-1
size: .
V: TRBV18
D: .
DNA: TGTGCCAGCTCACCACCGCAGGGGTCCAATGAGCAGTTCTTC
CDR3: CASSPPQGSNEQFF

J: TRBJ2-3
size: once
V: TRBV4-3
D: .
DNA: TGCGCCAGCAGCCTGCAAGGGGCCGGGAGCACAGATACGCAGTATTTT
CDR3: CASSLQGAGSTDTQYF

J: TRBJ2-1
size: .
V: TRBV21-1
D: .
DNA: TGTGCCAGCAGCAGACAGGGCTACAATGAGCAGTTCTTC
CDR3: CASSRQGYNEQFF

J: TRBJ1-5
size: .
V: TRBV5-1
D: .
DNA: TGCGCCAGCAGCTTGGGATACCGGACGGAGGGCAATCAGCCCCAGCATTTT
CDR3: CASSLGYRTEGNQPQHF

J: TRBJ2-7
size: once
V: TRBV3-1/TRBV3-2
D: .
DNA: TGTGCCAGCAGTCGATTCGGGGGTACCTACGAGCAGTACTTC
CDR3: CASSRFGGTYEQYF

J: TRBJ2-1
size: .
V: TRBV19
D: TRBD2
DNA: TGTGCCAGTAGTATTAGTTCTAGCGGTGACAATGAGCAGTTCTTC
CDR3: CASSISSSGDNEQFF

J: TRBJ1-2
size: .
V: TRBV20-1
D: .
DNA: TGCAGTGCCAAAGGGGGGGTGGGCCACACCTTC
CDR3: CSAKGGVGHTF

J: TRBJ2-3
size: .
V: TRBV7-8
D: .
DNA: TGTGCCAGCAGCCCCATAGGGGGGGGCACAGATACGCAGTATTTT
CDR3: CASSPIGGGTDTQYF

J: TRBJ2-3
size: .
V: TRBV7-6
D: .
DNA: TGTGCCAGCAGCTTAACAGCCGCCGATACGCAGTATTTT
CDR3: CASSLTAADTQYF

J: TRBJ1-1
size: .
V: TRBV6-5
D: .
DNA: TGTGCCAGCACCCCGGGGGGGGGACGAGCTTTCTTT
CDR3: CASTPGGGRAFF

J: TRBJ2-3
size: .
V: TRBV3-1/TRBV3-2
D: TRBD2
DNA: TGTGCCAGCAGCCAAGGGACTAGCGGGGGCTACACAGATACGCAGTATTTT
CDR3: CASSQGTSGGYTDTQYF

J: TRBJ2-5
size: .
V: TRBV6-1
D: TRBD2
DNA: TGTGCCAGCAGTGAACCCCCCGCACATGTGGCGGGGGGGCGGGGGCGTCAAGAGACCCAGTACTTC
CDR3: CASSEPPAHVAGGRGRQETQYF

J: TRBJ1-1
size: .
V: TRBV18
D: .
DNA: TGTGCCAGCTCACTTGACAGTCAGGGCACTGAAGCTTTCTTT
CDR3: CASSLDSQGTEAFF

J: TRBJ2-7
size: .
V: TRBV7-9
D: .
DNA: TGTGCCAGCAGCTCAGACAGTAACGAGCAGTACTTC
CDR3: CASSSDSNEQYF

J: TRBJ1-2
size: .
V: TRBV3-1/TRBV3-2
D: TRBD1
DNA: TGTGCCAGCAGCCAAAACAGGGGTGACTATGGCTACACCTTC
CDR3: CASSQNRGDYGYTF

J: TRBJ2-3
size: .
V: TRBV11-2
D: TRBD2
DNA: TGTGCCAGCAGCTTGTTAGCGGGGGGAATAGATACGCAGTATTTT
CDR3: CASSLLAGGIDTQYF

J: TRBJ2-1
size: .
V: TRBV30
D: .
DNA: TGTGCCTGGAGGGGTGGTTCAGGGCAGTTCTTC
CDR3: CAWRGGSGQFF

J: TRBJ2-5
size: .
V: TRBV6-5
D: .
DNA: TGTGCCAGCAGTTACTCGGCGGCGGGGCAGGAGACCCAGTACTTC
CDR3: CASSYSAAGQETQYF

J: TRBJ2-6
size: .
V: TRBV28
D: .
DNA: TGTGCCAGCAGTCGCTTTAGCTCTGGGGCCAACGTCCTGACTTTC
CDR3: CASSRFSSGANVLTF

J: TRBJ1-1
size: .
V: TRBV7-8
D: .
DNA: TGTGCCAGCAGCCAAGCCTACGGGATGAACACTGAAGCTTTCTTT
CDR3: CASSQAYGMNTEAFF

J: TRBJ1-1
size: .
V: TRBV19
D: TRBD1
DNA: TGTGCCAGTAGTAAGGGACAGGGGGCGGTTAAAGCTTTCTTT
CDR3: CASSKGQGAVKAFF

J: TRBJ1-1
size: .
V: TRBV5-1
D: .
DNA: TGCGCCAGCAGCTTGTCGGGGGGCACTGAAGCTTTCTTT
CDR3: CASSLSGGTEAFF

J: TRBJ2-6
size: .
V: TRBV2
D: .
DNA: TGTGCCAGCACTACAGGGTCTGGGGCCAACGTCCTGACTTTC
CDR3: CASTTGSGANVLTF

J: TRBJ1-5
size: .
V: TRBV19
D: TRBD1
DNA: TGTGCCAGTAGTTGGGGGCAGGGGGACAATCAGCCCCAGCATTTT
CDR3: CASSWGQGDNQPQHF

J: TRBJ2-1
size: .
V: TRBV3-1/TRBV3-2
D: .
DNA: TGTGCCAGCAGCCAGACTCGAAACAATGAGCAGTTCTTC
CDR3: CASSQTRNNEQFF

J: TRBJ2-7
size: .
V: TRBV2
D: TRBD1
DNA: TGTGCCAGCATTGGGACAGGGAAGAGGTACGAGCAGTACTTC
CDR3: CASIGTGKRYEQYF

J: TRBJ2-1
size: .
V: TRBV20-1
D: TRBD2
DNA: TGCAGTGCTAGTATAGCGGGGGGATACAATGAGCAGTTCTTC
CDR3: CSASIAGGYNEQFF

J: TRBJ1-5
size: .
V: TRBV24-1
D: TRBD1
DNA: TGTGCCACCAAGTGGGTCCCGGACAGGGACAGGGCTGGCAATCAGCCCCAGCATTTT
CDR3: CATKWVPDRDRAGNQPQHF

J: TRBJ2-1
size: .
V: TRBV28
D: TRBD2
DNA: TGTGCCAGCAGTTCCCGCCGAGCGGGAGTGGTGAGAGGTGAGCAGTTCTTC
CDR3: CASSSRRAGVVRGEQFF

J: TRBJ2-5
size: .
V: TRBV9
D: TRBD1
DNA: TGTGCCAGCAGCGTAGGGGACAGGGGACAAGAGACCCAGTACTTC
CDR3: CASSVGDRGQETQYF

J: TRBJ2-1
size: .
V: TRBV19
D: TRBD1
DNA: TGTGCCAGTACCCTCGGCGGGACAGGGGTACACAATGAGCAGTTCTTC
CDR3: CASTLGGTGVHNEQFF

J: TRBJ2-3
size: .
V: TRBV5-8
D: .
DNA: TGTGCCAGCAGCCTGGTAGTGACGCAGTATTTT
CDR3: CASSLVVTQYF

J: TRBJ2-1
size: few
V: TRBV5-1
D: .
DNA: TGCGCCAGCAGCTTGAGGTGGGGGCCTGGATACAATGAGCAGTTCTTC
CDR3: CASSLRWGPGYNEQFF

J: TRBJ1-5
size: .
V: TRBV3-1/TRBV3-2
D: TRBD1
DNA: TGTGCCAGCAGCCAGGACCCAGGGGGGAATCAGCCCCAGCATTTT
CDR3: CASSQDPGGNQPQHF

J: TRBJ2-2
size: .
V: TRBV10-1
D: TRBD2
DNA: TGCGCCAGCACCGGGACTAGCGGCACCGGGGAGCTGTTTTTT
CDR3: CASTGTSGTGELFF

J: TRBJ1-1
size: .
V: TRBV6-5
D: TRBD1
DNA: TGTGCCAGCAGGCAACTAGGACAGGTCGGCACTGAAGCTTTCTTT
CDR3: CASRQLGQVGTEAFF

J: TRBJ2-2
size: .
V: TRBV4-1
D: TRBD1
DNA: TGCGCCAGCAGCCTACAGGGGTCCGGGGAGCTGTTTTTT
CDR3: CASSLQGSGELFF

J: TRBJ2-7
size: .
V: TRBV4-3
D: .
DNA: TGCGCCAGCAGCCAAGATTGGGCTGGCGGGACCTACGAGCAGTACTTC
CDR3: CASSQDWAGGTYEQYF

J: TRBJ1-4
size: .
V: TRBV29-1
D: TRBD1
DNA: TGCAGCGTGGGGACAGGGAGGGAAAAACTGTTTTTT
CDR3: CSVGTGREKLFF

J: TRBJ2-7
size: few
V: TRBV7-9
D: .
DNA: TGTGCCAGCAGCGTGCGAGGGGACCAGGGAGGGGGCGAGCAGTACTTC
CDR3: CASSVRGDQGGGEQYF

J: TRBJ1-1
size: .
V: TRBV28
D: TRBD1
DNA: TGTGCCAGCAGTTCGACAGGGGGCCTGTTTGAAGCTTTCTTT
CDR3: CASSSTGGLFEAFF

J: TRBJ2-5
size: once
V: TRBV3-1/TRBV3-2
D: .
DNA: TGTGCCAGCAGCAGAACATCAGGGGAGACCCAGTACTTC
CDR3: CASSRTSGETQYF

J: TRBJ2-5
size: .
V: TRBV9
D: TRBD2
DNA: TGTGCCAGCAGCGTCAACCCGGGGGGGCCAGGAGAGACCCAGTACTTC
CDR3: CASSVNPGGPGETQYF

J: TRBJ1-1
size: .
V: TRBV14
D: .
DNA: TGTGCCAGCAGCCGCAACCTTGACACGTCAGCTTTCTTT
CDR3: CASSRNLDTSAFF

J: TRBJ1-5
size: .
V: TRBV28
D: TRBD1
DNA: TGTGCCAGCAGTTCAGGGACAGGGGGCATCAATCAGCCCCAGCATTTT
CDR3: CASSSGTGGINQPQHF

J: TRBJ2-3
size: .
V: TRBV4-2
D: .
DNA: TGTGCCAGCAGCCTTGGGAGGAGCGGGCCTACAGATACGCAGTATTTT
CDR3: CASSLGRSGPTDTQYF

J: TRBJ1-2
size: .
V: TRBV18
D: .
DNA: TGTGCCAGCTCACCATCAGGGGAAGATCGCGGCTACACCTTC
CDR3: CASSPSGEDRGYTF

J: TRBJ2-1
size: .
V: TRBV12-3/TRBV12-4
D: .
DNA: TGTGCCAGCAATGGACAAGTTTACAATGAGCAGTTCTTC
CDR3: CASNGQVYNEQFF

J: TRBJ2-5
size: .
V: TRBV19
D: .
DNA: TGTGCCAGTAGTATATCCGGGGCCCAGTACTTC
CDR3: CASSISGAQYF